A single sample gave rise to the 28 T cell receptor beta chains below, sequenced in a study of graft-versus-host responses after intestinal transplantation. Clones were read by immunoSEQ multiplex PCR, and TCRdb kept only the in-frame ones, dropping some. The table lists some 77,000 clones, 92% of them singletons, with over 0.55% in the top ten. The sequencing used PBMCs, collected 98 days after intestinal transplantation. These receptors were collected from a human patient who received an intestinal transplant, so some T cells may come from the graft donor.

The table lists this clone with a count of one. The chain links TRBV9 to TRBJ2-7, with TRBD2 identical over 13 bases. Germline CDR1 is SGDLS and CDR2 is YYNGEE. J lost 5 bases, V lost 4 bases, and 6 bases had no gene match. The CDR3 runs 15 residues. CDR3 region: CASSSGLAGVHEQYF. Here the CDR3 DNA reads TGTGCCAGCAGCTCTGGACTAGCGGGAGTCCACGAGCAGTACTTC.

The chain couples TRBV10-2 to TRBJ2-6; no definite D call. There are 14 residues in the CDR3. V was cut by 10 bases and J by 1 base, with 11 bases left in between. The V gene's germline CDR1 is WSHSY and CDR2 SAAADI. CDR3 sequence: CATKPSSGANVLTF. The CDR3 DNA reads TGCGCCACTAAGCCGTCATCTGGGGCCAACGTCCTGACTTTC.

The chain links TRBV4-1 to TRBJ2-3; weak D call: TRBD2 (6 bases). Germline V gene data show CDR1 as MGHRA and CDR2 as YSYEKL. CDR3 length: 15 residues. V lost 5 bases and J 6 bases, leaving 18 bases between the germline ends. The CDR3 loop reads CASSAGPPMLDTQYF. In nucleotides, the CDR3 is TGCGCCAGCAGCGCGGGACCCCCAATGCTCGATACGCAGTATTTT.

This clone appeared once. The junction shows a germline mismatch at one end, possibly a read error. The gene calls are TRBV7-7 and TRBJ2-2; TRBD2 matches 9 bases. Germline CDR1 SSHAT, CDR2 FNYEAQ (reference sequence). This CDR3 contains 15 residues. This chain's CDR3 is CASSLETSGLGELFF. The CDR3 DNA reads as TGTGCTAGCAGCTTGGAGACTAGCGGACTCGGGGAGCTGTTTTTT.

V gene TRBV2 combines with J gene TRBJ2-5, with TRBD1 identical over 7 bases. The J call may not be correct, given that the DNA end is closer to TRBJ2-7. The CDR3 has 14 residues. CDR1 and CDR2 from the germline V gene are SNHLY and FYNNEI. The CDR3 sequence: CASSSGQLIYEQYF. The CDR3, as DNA: TGTGCCAGCAGTTCGGGACAGCTAATCTACGAGCAGTACTTC.

The J gene is TRBJ1-2, the V gene TRBV18; 8 bases fit TRBD1. Trimming at V came to 2 bases and at J to 0 bases, leaving 5 bases not matched to a gene. The CDR3 loop spans 16 amino acids. Germline CDR1 and CDR2: KGHSH and LQKENI. The CDR3 DNA sequence: TGTGCCAGCTCACCAGGGACAGGAGGATCTAACTATGGCTACACCTTC. Translation gives CASSPGTGGSNYGYTF.

The chain couples TRBV6-6 to TRBJ1-2; D is unclear. Germline CDR1 is MNHNY and CDR2 is SVGAGI (reference sequence). The V and J ends lost 8 bases and 3 bases respectively, with 13 bases between them. The CDR3 length is 13 residues. The CDR3 protein is CASSPGKDYGYTF. The DNA for the CDR3 is TGTGCCAGCTCCCCCGGGAAAGACTATGGCTACACCTTC.

The chain uses TRBV2 and TRBJ1-2, with D perhaps matching TRBD1 (5 bases). Germline V gene lookup returns CDR1 SNHLY and CDR2 FYNNEI. CDR3 length: 17 residues. Trimming took 5 bases from V and 4 from J, leaving 23 bases between them. The CDR3 region has the DNA TGTGCCAGCAGTCCTGCGGACACTGGGGCGGTTAGCTATGGCTACACCTTC. It codes for CASSPADTGAVSYGYTF.

The rearrangement joins TRBV11-2 to TRBJ2-7, with D perhaps TRBD2 (6 bases). Germline CDR1 is SGHAT and CDR2 is FQNNGV. Between the trimmed V and J ends, which lost 5 bases and 3 bases, there was a span of 14 bases. There are 14 residues in the CDR3. The DNA of the CDR3 is TGTGCCAGCAGCCCCGCGGCGGGGAGCTACGAGCAGTACTTC. This encodes CASSPAAGSYEQYF.

This CDR3 is CASSRTIDRLDKNTGELFF. The CDR3 region has the DNA TGTGCCAGCTCACGGACAATAGACCGACTAGATAAGAACACCGGGGAGCTGTTTTTT. J is TRBJ2-2 and V is TRBV18; possibly TRBD2 for D (6 bases). The CDR3 runs 19 residues. With 4 bases removed from V and 1 base from J, the gap between germline ends came to 22 bases. Germline V CDR1 and CDR2: KGHSH, LQKENI.

The rearrangement uses TRBV7-3 and TRBJ2-1, with no clear D. Trimming shortened V by 0 bases and J by 3 bases, and 3 bases separated the two germline ends. The length of the CDR3 is 13 residues. Germline V lookup: CDR1 SGHTA, CDR2 FQGTGA. The CDR3 coding sequence is TGTGCCAGCAGCTTAACTTACTACAATGAGCAGTTCTTC. It translates to CASSLTYYNEQFF.

The genes are TRBV7-9 and TRBJ2-7; 7 nucleotides agree with TRBD2. The CDR3 has 15 residues. Germline V gene sequence: CDR1 SEHNR, CDR2 FQNEAQ (reference sequence). The V gene end was trimmed by 5 bases and the J gene end by 5 bases; junction bases not matched to a gene: 12. The CDR3 reads CASSPGRENVHEQYF. The CDR3, as DNA: TGTGCCAGCAGCCCTGGGCGGGAGAATGTCCACGAGCAGTACTTC.

This clone came up once. CDR3 protein: CASSEIKTGREQYF. The DNA for the CDR3 is TGTGCCAGCAGTGAAATCAAGACTGGCCGGGAGCAGTACTTC. This sequence joins TRBV2 and TRBJ2-7; D unresolved. Germline V gene data show CDR1 as SNHLY and CDR2 as FYNNEI. Trimming left V 2 bases short and J 7 bases short, with 15 bases between. CDR3 length equals 14 residues.

The chain employs TRBV9 and TRBJ2-3; D is possibly TRBD1 (5 bases). This CDR3 spans 15 amino acids. Germline V lookup: CDR1 SGDLS, CDR2 YYNGEE. Trimming cost V 0 bases and J 3 bases, with 11 bases left between them. In DNA, the CDR3 is TGTGCCAGCAGCGTAGGGGGCAGAGGAACAGATACGCAGTATTTT. Residues: CASSVGGRGTDTQYF.

V and J are TRBV19 and TRBJ2-2, with D maybe TRBD1 (5 bases). V dropped 5 bases and J dropped 5 bases, with 15 bases sitting between them. Per germline, CDR1 LNHDA and CDR2 SQIVND (reference sequence). The CDR3 is made up of 15 amino acids. The CDR3 nucleotides are TGTGCCAGTAGTGGTACCAGGGTTGTGACCGGGGAGCTGTTTTTT. Its protein product is CASSGTRVVTGELFF.

V gene TRBV6-1 combines with J gene TRBJ2-3; possibly TRBD2 for D (6 bases). CDR3 length: 14 amino acids. V shed 6 bases and J shed 0 bases, with 10 bases lying between them. Germline loops: CDR1 MNHNS, CDR2 SASEGT. The CDR3 reads CASRGDFSTDTQYF. In DNA, the CDR3 is TGTGCCAGCAGGGGGGACTTTAGCACAGATACGCAGTATTTT.

The chain carries TRBV13 and TRBJ2-3, with D unresolved. The CDR3 has 15 residues. The V end was cut by 3 bases, the J end by 0 bases, with 10 bases between. CDR1 is PRHDT and CDR2 is FYEKMQ in the germline V gene (reference sequence). The CDR3 is CASSFSETSTDTQYF. CDR3 bases: TGTGCCAGCAGCTTCAGCGAGACTAGCACAGATACGCAGTATTTT.

This sequence joins TRBV15 and TRBJ2-6, with D uncertain. This CDR3 has 15 amino acids. The V end was cut by 2 bases, the J end by 4 bases, with 9 bases between. The V gene's germline CDR1 is LNHNV and CDR2 YYDKDF (reference sequence). The CDR3: CATSRLTPGANVLTF. The CDR3 DNA reads TGTGCCACCAGCAGACTTACCCCCGGGGCCAACGTCCTGACTTTC.

The chain links TRBV19 to TRBJ1-5, with D perhaps matching TRBD1 (6 bases). The V end lost 0 bases, the J end lost 6 bases, and 12 bases lay between the germline ends. This CDR3 is built from 15 residues. Germline values: CDR1 LNHDA, CDR2 SQIVND (reference sequence). For the CDR3, the DNA is TGTGCCAGTAGTATAGATGGGGGGGGCAGTCAGCCCCAGCATTTT. This encodes CASSIDGGGSQPQHF.

The chain carries TRBV5-1 and TRBJ2-7; perhaps TRBD2 as D (5 bases). The CDR3 runs 12 residues. The V gene lost 0 bases and the J gene lost 7 bases, with 8 bases spanning the gap. Per the germline V gene, CDR1 is SGHRS and CDR2 is YFSETQ. The CDR3 reads CASSLGGREQYF. DNA of the CDR3: TGCGCCAGCAGCTTGGGAGGGCGGGAGCAGTACTTC.

As to this clone: The identical CDR3 is also encoded by other nucleotide sequences in the sample. CDR3 region: CASQGANTGELFF. CDR3 DNA: TGTGCCAGCCAGGGGGCGAACACCGGGGAGCTGTTTTTT. This chain uses TRBV9 with TRBJ2-2; 7 positions agree with TRBD1. This CDR3 region has 13 residues. Germline loops: CDR1 SGDLS, CDR2 YYNGEE. Trimming removed 7 bases from V and 0 bases from J; junction bases left unmatched: 0.

The DNA for the CDR3 is TGTGCCAGCAGCCCTAAGCGGGGGAGCTACAATGAGCAGTTCTTC. Protein sequence: CASSPKRGSYNEQFF. V gene TRBV13 combines with J gene TRBJ2-1, with 8 bases lining up with TRBD2. The CDR3 sequence is 15 residues long. CDR1 PRHDT and CDR2 FYEKMQ come from the germline V gene (reference sequence). V gave up 5 bases and J gave up 3 bases; unmatched junction bases: 6.

A few counts support this clone. The CDR3 nucleotides are TGTGCCAGCAGTGACTCGACAGGGGCAGATACGCAGTATTTT. Translating it yields CASSDSTGADTQYF. The rearrangement uses TRBV6-4 and TRBJ2-3; TRBD1 aligns across 8 bases. The CDR3 is 14 amino acids. Per germline, CDR1 MRHNA and CDR2 SNTAGT. Trimming at V came to 0 bases and at J to 4 bases, leaving 0 bases not matched to a gene.

The chain combines TRBV4-1 with TRBJ2-5; 14 nucleotides align to TRBD2. With V trimmed by 4 bases and J by 1 base, 11 bases remained unmatched. The CDR3 spans 19 residues. Looked up from germline, CDR1 is MGHRA and CDR2 is YSYEKL. CDR3 DNA sequence: TGCGCCAGCAGCCTAAAGGGACTAGCGGGAGAAGGCGCCCAAGAGACCCAGTACTTC. Its protein is CASSLKGLAGEGAQETQYF.

V gene TRBV19 combines with J gene TRBJ2-3; the D gene is possibly TRBD1 (7 bases). Germline V gene sequence: CDR1 LNHDA, CDR2 SQIVND (reference sequence). V was clipped by 0 bases and J by 6 bases, with 10 bases between them. The CDR3 covers 14 residues. CDR3 in DNA: TGTGCCAGTAGTATAGACGCAGGGGGGGATACGCAGTATTTT. Its translation: CASSIDAGGDTQYF.

V and J are TRBV5-4 and TRBJ2-7; a weak D match, TRBD1 (7 bases). V lost 2 bases and J lost 6, with 12 bases in between. The CDR3 has 13 residues. CDR1 is SGHNT, CDR2 YYREEE, per germline (reference sequence). CDR3 nucleotide sequence: TGTGCCAGCAGCTTTCAGGGGGGAGGCGAGCAGTACTTC. Encoded protein: CASSFQGGGEQYF.

V is TRBV19 and J is TRBJ2-4; no clear D. The CDR3 contains 15 residues. Germline values: CDR1 LNHDA, CDR2 SQIVND (reference sequence). The germline V and J ends were trimmed by 5 bases and 0 bases, with 11 bases remaining between them. The DNA of the CDR3 is TGTGCCAGTAGTGGGAATCGCCTAGCCAAAAACATTCAGTACTTC. Its protein is CASSGNRLAKNIQYF.

The chain carries TRBV5-1 and TRBJ2-3; 9 nucleotides line up with TRBD2. The CDR3 runs 13 residues. Germline assignment: CDR1 SGHRS and CDR2 YFSETQ. The J segment lost 7 bases and the V segment lost 6 bases, leaving 6 bases of the junction unmatched. CDR3: CASNAGGPNTQYF. The CDR3 DNA reads TGCGCCAGCAACGCGGGGGGGCCGAATACGCAGTATTTT.